This passage covers 5 T cell receptor beta chains from one sample sequenced in a study of cytomegalovirus exposure and HLA in healthy donors. Vbeta (60) and Jbeta (13) primers were used in the PCR. Generated by immunoSEQ multiplex PCR, the TCRdb table keeps only in-frame clones and is missing some. The table includes tens of thousands of clones, about 80% detected once. The specimen was PBMCs. The source of these receptors is a male donor in good health and CMV-seronegative.

The chain links TRBV30 to TRBJ1-1; no clear D. This CDR3 spans 13 amino acids. Per germline, CDR1 GTSNPN and CDR2 SVGIG (reference sequence). Deletions cut 4 bases from V and 0 bases from J, with 9 bases between. CDR3 nucleotide sequence: TGTGCCTGGACAGTTACTATGAACACTGAAGCTTTCTTT. Translated: CAWTVTMNTEAFF.

This chain joins TRBV5-1 and TRBJ2-2, with 10 bases aligning to TRBD2. J lost 2 bases, V lost 7 bases, and 5 bases had no gene match. The CDR3 runs to 15 residues. CDR1 and CDR2 from the germline V gene are SGHRS and YFSETQ. As DNA, the CDR3 is TGCGCCAGCCATGGACTAGCGGAAAACACCGGGGAGCTGTTTTTT. Translating it yields CASHGLAENTGELFF.

This chain links TRBV27 with TRBJ1-5; D possibly corresponds to TRBD1 (6 bases). This CDR3 spans 15 amino acids. Deletions cut 4 bases from V and 4 bases from J, with 14 bases between. CDR1 is MNHEY, CDR2 SMNVEV, per germline (reference sequence). The CDR3 is CASSWGGGPNQPQHF. CDR3 bases: TGTGCCAGCAGTTGGGGTGGGGGCCCAAATCAGCCCCAGCATTTT.

The chain links TRBV15 to TRBJ2-6; D remains unclear. The CDR3 covers 16 residues. V was clipped by 4 bases and J by 0 bases, with 10 bases between them. Germline V gene data show CDR1 as LNHNV and CDR2 as YYDKDF (reference sequence). CDR3 protein: CATSIDGVSGANVLTF. DNA for the CDR3: TGTGCCACCAGCATAGACGGAGTCTCTGGGGCCAACGTCCTGACTTTC. Full variable domain (outside the CDR3, taken from reference TRBV15 and TRBJ2-6): DAMVIQNPRYQVTQFGKPVTLSCSQTLNHNVMYWYQQKSSQAPKLLFHYYDKDFNNEADTPDNFQSRRPNTSFCFLDIRSPGLGDTAMYLCATSIDGVSGANVLTFGAGSRLTVL.

The chain combines TRBV28 with TRBJ2-7; 7 bases align to TRBD2. This CDR3 contains 16 residues. The trim removed 4 bases at V and 2 bases at J, leaving 11 bases unmatched. Germline V gene sequence: CDR1 MDHEN, CDR2 SYDVKM. CDR3 region: CASSSRSLASAYEQYF. The CDR3 nucleotides read TGTGCCAGCAGTTCGCGATCACTAGCGAGTGCCTACGAGCAGTACTTC.